The sequence of this TCR beta chain was determined in a study of blood T cell repertoires in COVID-19 (dated by TCRdb to about 2020). Regarding the study in general: Samples covering the acute and convalescent phases of COVID-19 were provided by collaborators in the United States, Italy and Spain. The prospective study material was composed of cDNA or gDNA derived from T cells, B-cell-depleted T cells, or PBMCs. Deeply sampled blood TCRbeta repertoires from subjects exposed to, actively infected with, or recovered from COVID-19 were included in the dataset. The repertoires were released in a freely available public database meant as a resource for research on the immune response to SARS-CoV-2. The samples were drawn from two sources: the first 160 participants of the ongoing ImmuneRACE study, and 1,000 to 1,500 subjects contributed by 6 global collaborators. A de-identified subject ID, COVID-19 status, age in years and sex were almost always included in the sample metadata. Where available, HLA class I and class II types were taken from metadata supplied by the sample provider and were not determined by assay-based typing. General study outcomes and caveats: The quantity of clinical and demographic metadata differed by source and by participant and was supplied without curation.

Remarks on this clone: No antigen is known for it. Nothing much larger sits one base from this clone, and base qualities are not available.

TCRbeta CDR3 regions were amplified from genomic DNA using the immunoSEQ Assay, a bias-controlled multiplex PCR. The original methods were these. The number of nucleated cells in each sample was estimated from the amplification of reference gene primers within the assay. Sequence reads were collapsed and filtered to measure the absolute abundance of every unique TCRbeta CDR3 rearrangement. For each sample, productive Simpson clonality was calculated as the square root of Simpson's diversity index over productive rearrangements. TCRdb took this table from immuneACCESS and kept in-frame rearrangements with V and J called. Such tables lack part of the clones; where checked against another copy, unresolved V genes explain under half of the gap, and the rest is unexplained. The V and J calls and the clone size are those of that table, but D and trimming were determined from the DNA. The sample table contains a few hundred thousand clones; only one count was recorded for 90% of them. Of the sample, 1.2% falls within the top ten clones.

CDR1 and CDR2 (MNHNS, SASEGT) derive from the germline V gene. V is cut back by 1 base and J by 7 bases, with 4 bases in the junction unmatched. The CDR3 contains 14 residues, cysteine and phenylalanine counted. The read is trimmed to its CDR3 DNA, 42 bases read in frame from base 1. Participants in the prospective study were enrolled through a virtual design, were aged roughly 18 to 100 years, and lived in 24 United States geographic areas. In the prospective study, participants were assigned to cohorts based on the clinical history participants reported in a screening survey and a study questionnaire. For ImmuneRACE Cohort 3, a participant was defined as recovered based on two consecutive negative NP/OP PCR tests, clearance by a healthcare professional, or resolution of symptoms. In the prospective study, whole blood, serum and a nasopharyngeal or oropharyngeal swab were collected from each participant by mobile phlebotomists. Participants in the prospective study had the option to provide additional blood draws and questionnaires over a roughly two-month period. Prospective study blood samples were shipped either frozen or at room temperature before DNA extraction.

The V and J segments used are TRBV6-1 and TRBJ2-1, with 7 central nucleotides matching TRBD1. This clonotype was sampled from a man aged 30 to 39 who had recovered from COVID-19. The sequenced material came from PBMCs or T cells enriched from blood (not recorded which). The CDR3 has the sequence CASSEEGQHNEQFF. The sequenced DNA is TGTGCCAGCAGTGAAGAGGGACAGCATAATGAGCAGTTCTTC.